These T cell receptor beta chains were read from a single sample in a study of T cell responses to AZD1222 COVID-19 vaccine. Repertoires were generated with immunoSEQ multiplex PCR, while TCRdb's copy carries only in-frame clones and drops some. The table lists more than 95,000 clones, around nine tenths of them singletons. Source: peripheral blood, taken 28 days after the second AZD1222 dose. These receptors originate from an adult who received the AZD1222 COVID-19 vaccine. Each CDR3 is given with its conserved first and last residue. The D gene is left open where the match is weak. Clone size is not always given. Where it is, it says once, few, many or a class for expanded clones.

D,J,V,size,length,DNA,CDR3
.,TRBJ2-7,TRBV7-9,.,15,TGTGCCAGCAGCTTAGCATCAGGGTCGGCCTACGAGCAGTACTTC,CASSLASGSAYEQYF
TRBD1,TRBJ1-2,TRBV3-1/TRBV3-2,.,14,TGTGCCAGCAGCCAAGCCCTAGACAGGGGTTCAGTCACCTTC,CASSQALDRGSVTF
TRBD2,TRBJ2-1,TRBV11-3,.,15,TGTGCCAGCAGCTCCGGACTAGCGGGAGCCGATGAGCAGTTCTTC,CASSSGLAGADEQFF
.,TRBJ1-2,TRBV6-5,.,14,TGTGCCAGCAGCCTGGCTGCAGCGAACTATGGCTACACCTTC,CASSLAAANYGYTF
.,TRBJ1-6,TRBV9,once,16,TGTGCCAGCGGGCAGTTCGTTAGCTCCTATAATTCACCCCTCCACTTT,CASGQFVSSYNSPLHF
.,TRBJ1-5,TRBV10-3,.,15,TGTGCCATCAGTGATGCCAGAACAAGCAATCAGCCCCAGCATTTT,CAISDARTSNQPQHF
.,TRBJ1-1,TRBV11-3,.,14,TGTGCCAGCAGCTTAGGTCCTGAGGGGACTGAAGCTTTCTTT,CASSLGPEGTEAFF
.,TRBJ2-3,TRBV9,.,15,TGTGCCAGCAGCGTAAAAGGCGTGGAGGCAGATACGCAGTATTTT,CASSVKGVEADTQYF
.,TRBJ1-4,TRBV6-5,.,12,TGTGCCAGCAAACAGAATAATGAAAAACTGTTTTTT,CASKQNNEKLFF
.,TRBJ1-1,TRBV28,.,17,TGTGCCAGCAGTTTTTATCCGAGACAGCCCATGAACACTGAAGCTTTCTTT,CASSFYPRQPMNTEAFF
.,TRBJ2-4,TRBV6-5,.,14,TGTGCCAGCAGTTCGACAGTAACCAAAAACATTCAGTACTTC,CASSSTVTKNIQYF
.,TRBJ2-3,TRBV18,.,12,TGTGCCAGCTCTCTCTACACAGATACGCAGTATTTT,CASSLYTDTQYF